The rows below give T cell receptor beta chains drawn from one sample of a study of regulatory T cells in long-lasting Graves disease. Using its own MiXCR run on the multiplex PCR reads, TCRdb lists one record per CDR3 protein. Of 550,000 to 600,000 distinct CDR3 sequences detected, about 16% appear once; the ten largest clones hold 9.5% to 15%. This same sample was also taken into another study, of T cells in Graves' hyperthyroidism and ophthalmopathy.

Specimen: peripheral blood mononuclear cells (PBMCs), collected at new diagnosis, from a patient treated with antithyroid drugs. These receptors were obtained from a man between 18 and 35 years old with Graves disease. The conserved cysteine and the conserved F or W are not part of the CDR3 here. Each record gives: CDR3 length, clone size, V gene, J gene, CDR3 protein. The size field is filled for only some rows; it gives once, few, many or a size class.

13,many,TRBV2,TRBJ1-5,ASSTRGLGNQPQH
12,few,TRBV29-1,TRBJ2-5,SVDKAGVGETQY
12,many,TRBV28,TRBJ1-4,ASSSGRINEKLF
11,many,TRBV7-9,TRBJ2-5,ASSLVLQETQY
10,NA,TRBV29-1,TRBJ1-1,SVQQEGTEAF
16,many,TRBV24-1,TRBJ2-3,ATPGLAGGHRPQDTQY
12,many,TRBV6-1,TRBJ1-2,ASSLTGIPKGYT
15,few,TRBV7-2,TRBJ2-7,ASSLARDPQGLYEQY
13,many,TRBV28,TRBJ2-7,ASSPPGPPSYEQY
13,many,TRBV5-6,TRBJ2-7,ASSFWAGVAYEQY
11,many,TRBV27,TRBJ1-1,ASSLSRGTLAF
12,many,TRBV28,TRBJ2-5,ASSLPGPPLTQY
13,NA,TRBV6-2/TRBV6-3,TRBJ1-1,ASSSVSGVGNEAF
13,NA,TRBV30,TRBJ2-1,AWSGLAGGRNEQF
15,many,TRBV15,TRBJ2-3,ATSRDRGTASTDTQY
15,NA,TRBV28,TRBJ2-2,ASSFWDQARGPGELF
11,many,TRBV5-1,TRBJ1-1,ASTGTGKTEAF